This passage covers 26 T cell receptor beta chains from one sample sequenced in a study of early T cells in non-severe SARS-CoV-2 infection (dated by TCRdb to about 2021). The receptor library was made with 5' RACE. Sequenced on a NextSeq 500. TCRdb took the public reads, trimmed them with fastp at Q25, ran MiXCR for clone calling and kept in-frame beta chains. Identical CDR3 proteins give one entry, which carries the most common genes and DNA. This sample lists about 35,000 distinct CDR3 sequences; 5.5% to 7% were detected once. The ten largest account for 4.5% to 5.5% of the sample. Sequencing was done on a sample of whole blood. The receptors come from an adult who was a healthcare worker with PCR-confirmed SARS-CoV-2 infection or an uninfected control (not recorded which).

This clonotype has at least ten counts. CDR3 region: CASSRSRESYEQYF. CDR3 bases: TGTGCCAGCAGCCGAAGCCGGGAGTCCTACGAGCAGTACTTC. The V gene is TRBV27, the J gene TRBJ2-7, with a tentative D call TRBD2 (6 bases). The CDR3 loop spans 14 amino acids. V was shortened by 6 bases and J by 1 base, with 13 bases between the two germline ends. CDR1 and CDR2 from the germline V gene are MNHEY and SMNVEV (reference sequence).

The chain employs TRBV7-9 and TRBJ2-7; 9 bases map to TRBD1. This CDR3 spans 14 amino acids. Losses at the gene ends were 1 base for V and 5 bases for J; bases not matched to a gene: 3. Germline values: CDR1 SEHNR, CDR2 FQNEAQ (reference sequence). Here the CDR3 reads CASSLGTGVDEQYF. CDR3 bases: TGTGCCAGCAGCTTAGGGACAGGGGTGGACGAGCAGTACTTC.

Ten or more counts support this clonotype. This chain links TRBV6-1 with TRBJ2-7; D uncertain. V was cut by 6 bases and J by 2 bases, with 11 bases left in between. This CDR3 has 13 amino acids. CDR1 is MNHNS and CDR2 is SASEGT in the germline V gene. CDR3 protein: CASRNDFAYEQYF. CDR3 coding DNA: TGTGCCAGCAGGAACGACTTTGCCTACGAGCAGTACTTC.

Comments on this clonotype: A much larger clone lies a single base off, so this may be a read error. This chain links TRBV6-1 with TRBJ2-4, with D possibly matching TRBD1 (5 bases). Looked up from germline, CDR1 is MNHNS and CDR2 is SASEGT. This CDR3 is 14 amino acids long. V dropped 1 base and J dropped 3 bases, with 7 bases sitting between them. The CDR3 loop is CASSEVRVKNIQYF. CDR3 coding DNA: TGTGCCAGCAGTGAAGTCAGGGTCAAAAACATTCAGTACTTC.

This chain joins TRBV29-1 and TRBJ2-1; no clear D gene. Germline V lookup: CDR1 SQVTM, CDR2 ANQGSEA. The V end was cut by 0 bases, the J end by 3 bases, with 12 bases between. The CDR3 is made up of 15 amino acids. The CDR3 region is CSVEENARSYNEQFF. CDR3 sequence (DNA): TGCAGCGTTGAAGAAAACGCGCGTAGCTACAATGAGCAGTTCTTC.

This clonotype has at least ten counts. J is TRBJ1-6 and V is TRBV10-3, with TRBD1 identical over 8 bases. Germline V gene lookup returns CDR1 ENHRY and CDR2 SYGVKD. After removal of 5 bases from V and 11 bases from J, the junction contained 8 bases not matched to a gene. This CDR3 region has 14 residues. This CDR3 reads CAISTGTGFAPLHF. The DNA of the CDR3 is TGTGCCATCAGTACCGGGACAGGTTTCGCACCCCTCCACTTT.

This clonotype was observed at least ten times. The chain is built from TRBV20-1 and TRBJ1-2; 9 nucleotides line up with TRBD1. The CDR3 consists of 13 residues. Germline lookup yields CDR1 DFQATT and CDR2 SNEGSKA (reference sequence). J gave up 5 bases and V 6 bases, and 7 bases lay outside the gene matches. This CDR3 is CSAIGQGSYGYTF. As DNA, the CDR3 is TGCAGTGCGATCGGACAGGGGAGTTATGGCTACACCTTC.

The table lists this clonotype with many counts. The genes are TRBV20-1 and TRBJ1-1; TRBD1 matches 10 bases. The ends lost 5 bases at V and 5 bases at J; junction bases unmatched: 2. This CDR3 is built from 12 residues. Germline V lookup: CDR1 DFQATT, CDR2 SNEGSKA (reference sequence). For the CDR3, the DNA is TGCAGTGCTTGGACAGGGGGAACTGAAGCTTTCTTT. As protein: CSAWTGGTEAFF.

In its sample, this clonotype was seen many times. V gene TRBV29-1 combines with J gene TRBJ2-3; maybe TRBD1 (5 bases). The V gene's germline CDR1 is SQVTM and CDR2 ANQGSEA. This CDR3 has 14 residues. V lost 1 base to trimming and J lost 2 bases, with 10 bases between them. The CDR3 DNA reads TGCAGCGTTGAAGGGAAGGACAACACAGATACGCAGTATTTT. Translation gives CSVEGKDNTDTQYF.

This clonotype was counted ten times or more. The rearrangement joins TRBV6-6 to TRBJ2-7, with 9 bases aligning to TRBD1. The V and J ends lost 6 bases and 2 bases, in that order; junction bases with no gene match: 5. Per germline, CDR1 MNHNY and CDR2 SVGAGI (reference sequence). This CDR3 is built from 14 residues. Here the CDR3 reads CASREQGATYEQYF. The CDR3 DNA sequence: TGTGCCAGCAGGGAACAGGGGGCAACCTACGAGCAGTACTTC.

This clonotype appeared many times. The chain is built from TRBV27 and TRBJ1-5, with D maybe TRBD1 (5 bases). Trimming stripped 6 bases from V and 0 bases from J, with 9 bases between. CDR1 is MNHEY and CDR2 is SMNVEV in the germline V gene (reference sequence). The CDR3 totals 14 residues. As DNA, the CDR3 is TGTGCCAGCAGCCGAGGGGTTAGCAATCAGCCCCAGCATTTT. It is translated as CASSRGVSNQPQHF.

This clonotype was counted between two and nine times. V is TRBV7-3 and J is TRBJ2-2; the D is unclear. The V and J ends lost 5 bases and 6 bases respectively, with 7 bases between them. This CDR3 has 12 amino acids. Germline lookup yields CDR1 SGHTA and CDR2 FQGTGA. CDR3 amino acids: CASSEGSGELFF. The CDR3 region has the DNA TGTGCCAGCAGCGAAGGATCCGGGGAGCTGTTTTTT.

The rearrangement uses TRBV28 and TRBJ2-3, with 7 nucleotides matching TRBD2. After removal of 6 bases from V and 0 bases from J, the junction contained 9 bases not matched to a gene. The germline CDR1 and CDR2 sequences are MDHEN and SYDVKM. The CDR3 contains 16 residues. The CDR3 loop reads CASSSTAGLSTDTQYF. CDR3 in DNA: TGTGCCAGCAGCTCCACAGCGGGATTGAGCACAGATACGCAGTATTTT.

In regard to this clonotype: Sequence at one end of the junction differs from germline and may be a read error. DNA for the CDR3: TGTGCCAGTATAGCGGACCTCTCTGGAAAAACCATATATTTT. This gives the protein CASIADLSGKTIYF. This chain joins TRBV19 and TRBJ1-3, with no clear D. CDR1 LNHDA and CDR2 SQIVND come from the germline V gene (reference sequence). This CDR3 is 14 amino acids long.

This clonotype came up many times. CDR3: CASSPRDLAHEQYF. In nucleotides, the CDR3 is TGCGCCAGCAGTCCCCGAGACCTGGCCCACGAGCAGTACTTC. The chain couples TRBV10-2 to TRBJ2-7; D gene uncertain. The ends were cut back, 5 bases at V and 5 bases at J, with 16 bases in the middle. The CDR3 sequence is 14 residues long. CDR1 WSHSY and CDR2 SAAADI come from the germline V gene.

This clonotype occurred many times. This chain links TRBV9 with TRBJ1-1; D is unclear. The CDR3 length is 14 residues. Trimming took 4 bases from V and 7 from J, leaving 17 bases between them. Germline V gives CDR1 SGDLS, CDR2 YYNGEE. CDR3 coding DNA: TGTGCCAGCAGCCCCCCTGAAGGCAGCCTTGAAGCTTTCTTT. Translating it yields CASSPPEGSLEAFF.

Ten or more counts support this clonotype. The J gene is TRBJ2-7, the V gene TRBV20-1; D remains ambiguous. The CDR3 extends over 10 amino acids. From germline, CDR1 is DFQATT and CDR2 SNEGSKA (reference sequence). The V gene lost 6 bases and the J gene lost 7 bases, with 10 bases spanning the gap. In DNA form, the CDR3 reads TGCAGTGCCAGCTTTGGGGAGCAGTACTTC. Translation: CSASFGEQYF.

Comments on this clonotype: This may be a read error, as it is one base from a much larger clone. The J gene is TRBJ2-5, the V gene TRBV29-1; no firm D call. There are 13 residues in the CDR3. The ends were cut back, 7 bases at V and 5 bases at J, with 17 bases in the middle. Germline-derived CDR1 and CDR2 are SQVTM and ANQGSEA. CDR3 nucleotide sequence: TGCAGCGCTGAGCATCAGCTCCAGGAGACCCAGTACTTC. Encoded protein: CSAEHQLQETQYF.

This clonotype was detected ten times or more. The CDR3 DNA reads as TGTGCCAGCAGTTTGAAGAGCCCCGGCTATGAGCAGTTCTTC. Translated, it gives CASSLKSPGYEQFF. The rearrangement uses TRBV12-3 or TRBV12-4 and TRBJ2-1; D is unresolved. This CDR3 spans 14 amino acids. Trimming cost V 3 bases and J 8 bases, with 14 bases left between them.

Many counts were recorded for this clonotype. The V and J genes are TRBV3-1 and TRBJ2-1; D tentatively reads TRBD1 or TRBD2 (6 bases each). Trimming removed 4 bases from V and 2 bases from J, with 12 bases in between. From germline, CDR1 is LGHDT and CDR2 YNNKEL (reference sequence). The CDR3 is 15 amino acids. In nucleotides, the CDR3 is TGTGCCAGCAGCCTGGGGGGCCGAACCTACAATGAGCAGTTCTTC. It encodes CASSLGGRTYNEQFF.

This clonotype was found a few times. The V call is TRBV14, the J call TRBJ2-7; D possibly corresponds to TRBD2 (6 bases). CDR1 and CDR2 (germline): SGHDN, FVKESK. CDR3 length: 15 residues. Trimming took 0 bases from V and 4 from J, leaving 13 bases between them. CDR3 sequence (DNA): TGTGCCAGCAGCCAAGATCCGGGAGTATTTTACGAGCAGTACTTC. Translating it yields CASSQDPGVFYEQYF.

This clonotype has just a few counts. The chain joins TRBV3-1 to TRBJ2-2, with a weak D call TRBD2 (6 bases). V dropped 0 bases and J dropped 5 bases, with 10 bases sitting between them. The CDR3 extends over 15 amino acids. Looked up from germline, CDR1 is LGHDT and CDR2 is YNNKEL (reference sequence). The CDR3 loop is CASSQDHSGTGELFF. CDR3 nucleotides: TGTGCCAGCAGCCAAGATCACAGCGGGACCGGGGAGCTGTTTTTT. Full variable domain (remainder filled in from reference TRBV3-1 and TRBJ2-2): DTAVSQTPKYLVTQMGNDKSIKCEQNLGHDTMYWYKQDSKKFLKIMFSYNNKELIINETVPNRFSPKSPDKAHLNLHINSLELGDSAVYFCASSQDHSGTGELFFGEGSRLTVL.

At least ten counts were recorded for this clonotype. The V and J genes are TRBV12-3 or TRBV12-4 and TRBJ2-2; tentatively, D is TRBD2 (6 bases). V was shortened by 5 bases and J by 3 bases, with 19 bases between the two germline ends. The CDR3 contains 17 residues. The CDR3 reads CASSGLRGGMDTGELFF. In DNA, the CDR3 is TGTGCCAGCAGTGGGCTGAGGGGCGGGATGGACACCGGGGAGCTGTTTTTT.

This chain links TRBV5-1 with TRBJ1-1; the match to TRBD1 covers 7 bases. This CDR3 region has 15 residues. Germline assignment: CDR1 SGHRS and CDR2 YFSETQ. V lost 2 bases and J lost 1; bases outside the gene matches: 5. In nucleotides, the CDR3 is TGCGCCAGCAGCTTACAGGGGTTACCGAACACTGAAGCTTTCTTT. Protein sequence: CASSLQGLPNTEAFF.

This clonotype was detected ten times or more. The chain has TRBV12-3 or TRBV12-4 and TRBJ1-5; no clear D. This CDR3 has 14 amino acids. The V end lost 4 bases, the J end lost 0 bases, and 7 bases lay between the germline ends. DNA for the CDR3: TGTGCCAGCAGTTGGACCGATAGCAATCAGCCCCAGCATTTT. Protein sequence: CASSWTDSNQPQHF.

The rearrangement links TRBV20-1 to TRBJ2-1; no clear D. Per the germline V gene, CDR1 is DFQATT and CDR2 is SNEGSKA (reference sequence). Trimming removed 1 base from V and 7 bases from J, with 5 bases in between. The CDR3 consists of 11 residues. CDR3 DNA sequence: TGCAGTGCTAGAGGACCGAATGAGCAGTTCTTC. It is translated as CSARGPNEQFF.